The 28 T cell receptor beta chains in this list originate from one sample, sequenced in a study of CD8+CD57+ T cells in acquired aplastic anemia. Genomic DNA provided the template from which TCR beta VDJ and CDR3 profiles were obtained. TCRdb itself ran the reads through MiXCR, one entry per CDR3 protein. The sample contains about 160,000 distinct CDR3 sequences, around 45% of which appear only once. Sequences were obtained from sorted CD4+, CD8+, or CD8+CD57+ T cells (not recorded which) from PBMCs. The receptors shown here come from a human donor in good health.

This chain uses TRBV24-1 with TRBJ2-1, with a weak D call TRBD1 (6 bases). The CDR3 has 15 residues. V shed 5 bases and J shed 1 base, with 11 bases lying between them. Per the germline V gene, CDR1 is KGHDR and CDR2 is SFDVKD. CDR3 nucleotides: TGTGCCACCAGTGCTCAGACAGGTTCCTACAATGAGCAGTTCTTC. Translating gives CATSAQTGSYNEQFF.

The V call is TRBV7-9, the J call TRBJ2-3; D remains ambiguous. Germline CDR1 reads SEHNR; CDR2 reads FQNEAQ (reference sequence). The ends were cut back, 3 bases at V and 6 bases at J, with 4 bases in the middle. CDR3 length: 11 amino acids. The CDR3 protein is CASSFYDTQYF. The CDR3, as DNA: TGTGCCAGCAGCTTCTACGATACGCAGTATTTT.

The chain has TRBV2 and TRBJ1-5; D gene ambiguous. The CDR3 extends over 12 amino acids. Germline CDR1 SNHLY, CDR2 FYNNEI. The V end was cut by 0 bases, the J end by 9 bases, with 6 bases between. CDR3 DNA: TGTGCCAGCAGTGAAGCGCAATGGCCCCAGCATTTT. This encodes CASSEAQWPQHF. The full variable domain, completed using reference TRBV2 and TRBJ1-5, is EPEVTQTPSHQVTQMGQEVILRCVPISNHLYFYWYRQILGQKVEFLVSFYNNEISEKSEIFDDQFSVERPDGSNFTLKIRSTKLEDSAMYFCASSEAQWPQHFGDGTRLSIL.

This clonotype was recorded only once. This chain links TRBV5-5 with TRBJ2-2; 7 bases map to TRBD1. CDR1 is SGHKS, CDR2 YYEKEE, per germline (reference sequence). This CDR3 region has 14 residues. V was pared by 6 bases and J by 6 bases, with 8 bases of the junction left unmatched. The CDR3 DNA reads TGTGCCAGCATCAGGAGACAGGGTCCCGGGGAGCTGTTTTTT. This sequence encodes CASIRRQGPGELFF.

V usage is TRBV6-5 and J usage is TRBJ1-5; D remains unclear. Per germline, CDR1 MNHEY and CDR2 SVGAGI. The V gene lost 7 bases and the J gene lost 7 bases, with 20 bases spanning the gap. The CDR3 has 15 residues. Here the CDR3 DNA reads TGTGCCAGCACCGTTACTGGAGGGTCGGGGCAGCCCCAGCATTTT. This gives the protein CASTVTGGSGQPQHF.

The chain couples TRBV29-1 to TRBJ2-3; 7 bases align to TRBD1. The CDR3 has 14 residues. V gave up 6 bases and J gave up 4 bases; unmatched junction bases: 10. Germline CDR1 and CDR2: SQVTM and ANQGSEA. CDR3 sequence (DNA): TGCAGCGTGCTGACCGGGACAGTCGCAGATACGCAGTATTTT. Translating it yields CSVLTGTVADTQYF.

This rearrangement joins TRBV29-1 to TRBJ1-5, with 7 positions matching TRBD1. Trimming removed 4 bases from V and 4 bases from J; junction bases left unmatched: 1. The CDR3 covers 12 residues. From germline, CDR1 is SQVTM and CDR2 ANQGSEA. CDR3 in amino acids: CSVADRNQPQHF. Here the CDR3 DNA reads TGCAGCGTTGCGGACAGGAATCAGCCCCAGCATTTT.

The rearrangement joins TRBV25-1 to TRBJ2-5; D gene ambiguous. Trimming cost V 4 bases and J 3 bases, with 9 bases left between them. The CDR3 is 13 residues long. Germline V gene sequence: CDR1 MGHDK, CDR2 SYGVNS. CDR3 sequence reads: CASSVGGEETQYF. The CDR3 coding sequence is TGTGCCAGCAGTGTGGGTGGGGAAGAGACCCAGTACTTC.

This clonotype was counted many times. The rearrangement links TRBV11-3 to TRBJ2-1; 8 bases agree with TRBD2. With V trimmed by 3 bases and J by 10 bases, 5 bases remained unmatched. Per germline, CDR1 SGHNT and CDR2 YENEEA. The CDR3 contains 13 residues. CDR3 DNA sequence: TGTGCCAGCAGCTTTAATCGGGAGGGAGAGCAGTTCTTC. Amino acids: CASSFNREGEQFF. The full variable domain, in which reference TRBV11-3 and TRBJ2-1 provide the parts outside the CDR3, is EAGVVQSPRYKIIEKKQPVAFWCNPISGHNTLYWYLQNLGQGPELLIRYENEEAVDDSQLPKDRFSAERLKGVDSTLKIQPAELGDSAVYLCASSFNREGEQFFGPGTRLTVL.

This chain links TRBV18 with TRBJ2-2; TRBD2 matches at 7 bases. Per the germline V gene, CDR1 is KGHSH and CDR2 is LQKENI. Trimming took 2 bases from V and 1 from J; bases not matched to a gene: 4. The CDR3 consists of 16 residues. The CDR3 protein is CASSPIPSGNTGELFF. The CDR3 DNA reads as TGTGCCAGCTCACCAATCCCTAGCGGGAACACCGGGGAGCTGTTTTTT.

The V call is TRBV10-3, the J call TRBJ2-5, with D possibly matching TRBD2 (6 bases). V lost 2 bases and J lost 4, with 14 bases in between. The CDR3 sequence is 15 residues long. Germline V gene sequence: CDR1 ENHRY, CDR2 SYGVKD. The CDR3 region is CAISEGTGGRETQYF. For the CDR3, the DNA is TGTGCCATCAGTGAGGGGACTGGGGGGAGAGAGACCCAGTACTTC.

This clonotype was counted a single time. A read error may account for a junction end that differs from germline. This chain connects TRBV2 to TRBJ2-6; 7 nucleotides align to TRBD2. The CDR3 consists of 13 residues. The germline CDR1 and CDR2 sequences are SNHLY and FYNNEI. CDR3 nucleotide sequence: TGTGCCAGCAGTGAAGGGGGGGGCAACGTCCTGACTTTC. Protein product: CASSEGGGNVLTF.

The chain links TRBV6-4 to TRBJ2-2; 10 bases are a match to TRBD2. Germline loops: CDR1 MRHNA, CDR2 SNTAGT. The CDR3 is 15 residues long. V lost 6 bases and J lost 1; bases outside the gene matches: 2. The DNA of the CDR3 is TGTGCCAGCAGCAGGACTAGCGGGAACACCGGGGAGCTGTTTTTT. Protein: CASSRTSGNTGELFF.

The table lists this clonotype with many counts. V is TRBV7-3 and J is TRBJ2-5, with no clear D. The CDR3 is 14 amino acids. The germline V gene has CDR1 SGHTA and CDR2 FQGTGA. V shed 4 bases and J shed 0 bases, with 9 bases lying between them. The CDR3: CASSWLGYQETQYF. CDR3 nucleotides: TGTGCCAGCAGCTGGTTGGGTTACCAAGAGACCCAGTACTTC.

For this clonotype: Given a much more abundant clone one base away, this may be a read error. This chain links TRBV12-5 with TRBJ2-7; TRBD1 agrees at 8 bases. CDR3 length: 16 amino acids. Germline V gene data show CDR1 as LGHNT and CDR2 as FRNRAP. CDR3 sequence (DNA): TGTGCTAGTGGTTTGGTAGTGGACAGGGATTCCTACGAGCAGTGCTTC. Translating gives CASGLVVDRDSYEQCF. The full variable domain, in which reference TRBV12-5 and TRBJ2-7 provide the parts outside the CDR3, is DARVTQTPRHKVTEMGQEVTMRCQPILGHNTVFWYRQTMMQGLELLAYFRNRAPLDDSGMPKDRFSAEMPDATLATLKIQPSEPRDSAVYFCASGLVVDRDSYEQCFGPGTRLTVT.

This clonotype has ten or more counts. The chain is built from TRBV6-2 or TRBV6-3 and TRBJ2-5, with TRBD2 identical over 11 bases. The CDR3 runs 16 residues. Per germline, CDR1 MNHEY and CDR2 SVGEGT. V was clipped by 4 bases and J by 5 bases; unmatched bases: 9. CDR3 in DNA: TGTGCCAGCAGTTCATATAGCGGGGGGGCCGTGGAGACCCAGTACTTC. The encoded protein is CASSSYSGGAVETQYF.

This clonotype came up many times. V and J are TRBV10-3 and TRBJ1-5; D uncertain. Germline V gene data show CDR1 as ENHRY and CDR2 as SYGVKD. With 4 bases removed from V and 7 bases from J, the gap between germline ends came to 8 bases. The CDR3 is made up of 12 amino acids. CDR3 nucleotide sequence: TGTGCCATCAGTGCTTTGGGACAGCCCCAGCATTTT. Residues: CAISALGQPQHF.

Points on this clonotype: This may come from a read error, since a much larger clone is one base off. This chain connects TRBV9 to TRBJ2-1; 7 bases are a match to TRBD1. Germline values: CDR1 SGDLS, CDR2 YYNGEE. The V gene end was trimmed by 0 bases and the J gene end by 3 bases; junction bases not matched to a gene: 3. The CDR3 contains 15 residues. In DNA form, the CDR3 reads TGTGCCAGCAGCGTAGAGGGGGACAGCTACAATGAGCAGTTCTTC. It codes for CASSVEGDSYNEQFF.

For this clonotype: This CDR3 fails to terminate in the conserved phenylalanine or tryptophan, so it likely reflects a read error. This chain links TRBV3-1 with TRBJ2-7; D may be TRBD2 (7 bases). There are 14 residues in the CDR3. Germline CDR1 reads LGHDT; CDR2 reads YNNKEL (reference sequence). V lost 1 base and J lost 2, with 9 bases in between. CDR3 region: CASSQVGGPYEQYL. CDR3 sequence (DNA): TGTGCCAGCAGCCAAGTGGGGGGGCCCTACGAGCAGTACCTC.

There are a few counts of this clonotype. The chain employs TRBV10-3 and TRBJ2-7; 8 bases map to TRBD1. This CDR3 has 15 amino acids. With 4 bases clipped from V and 3 bases from J, the junction kept 8 bases outside the gene matches. Germline V CDR1 and CDR2: ENHRY, SYGVKD. In nucleotides, the CDR3 is TGTGCCATCAGTGGAGGGACAGGAAGAAACTACGAGCAGTACTTC. Amino acid sequence: CAISGGTGRNYEQYF.

This clonotype was counted ten times or more. This chain links TRBV2 with TRBJ1-5, with D maybe TRBD1 (6 bases). The CDR3 is made up of 12 amino acids. V lost 5 bases, J lost 7 bases, and 9 bases lay in between. Per the germline V gene, CDR1 is SNHLY and CDR2 is FYNNEI. CDR3 protein: CASSRGGQPQHF. DNA of the CDR3: TGTGCCAGCAGTCGAGGGGGGCAGCCCCAGCATTTT.

The sample holds many counts of this clonotype. The chain joins TRBV11-2 to TRBJ2-5; D is possibly TRBD2 (7 bases). Trimming took 3 bases from V and 5 from J, leaving 13 bases between them. The CDR3 runs to 14 residues. CDR1 is SGHAT and CDR2 is FQNNGV in the germline V gene. The CDR3 DNA reads as TGTGCCAGCAGCTTGGGGGGGGCGCGGGAGACCCAGTACTTC. Protein sequence: CASSLGGARETQYF.

Note on this clonotype: Relative to the germline gene, one junction end is altered; a read error may explain this. The gene calls are TRBV7-7 and TRBJ2-5, with 7 bases aligning to TRBD1. CDR1 is SSHAT, CDR2 FNYEAQ, per germline (reference sequence). This CDR3 region has 15 residues. The CDR3 DNA is TGTGCTAGCAGCTTCGCCCCGGGACAGCAAGAGACCCAGTACTTC. Residues: CASSFAPGQQETQYF.

This clonotype was observed at least ten times. This chain uses TRBV7-9 with TRBJ2-3, with 9 bases aligning to TRBD2. V was clipped by 4 bases and J by 4 bases; unmatched bases: 15. This CDR3 is 18 amino acids long. Germline lookup yields CDR1 SEHNR and CDR2 FQNEAQ (reference sequence). The CDR3 sequence is CASSSSSGTRLVADTQYF. CDR3 bases: TGTGCCAGCAGCTCCTCTAGCGGGACTCGGTTGGTTGCAGATACGCAGTATTTT.

The rearrangement uses TRBV5-4 and TRBJ2-2; 10 bases map to TRBD2. The germline gives CDR1 SGHNT, CDR2 YYREEE (reference sequence). With V trimmed by 4 bases and J by 3 bases, 3 bases remained unmatched. The CDR3 runs 15 residues. DNA for the CDR3: TGTGCCAGCAGCGGGACTAGCGCCTACACCGGGGAGCTGTTTTTT. The encoded protein is CASSGTSAYTGELFF.

The chain has TRBV20-1 and TRBJ2-5; 7 bases map to TRBD1. The V gene's germline CDR1 is DFQATT and CDR2 SNEGSKA (reference sequence). The J segment lost 5 bases and the V segment lost 3 bases, leaving 9 bases of the junction unmatched. The CDR3 extends over 14 amino acids. In nucleotides, the CDR3 is TGCAGTGCTAGGGGGACAGCCTCGTGGGAGACCCAGTACTTC. It encodes CSARGTASWETQYF.

Ten or more counts support this clonotype. The CDR3 DNA reads TGTGCCACCAGCAGAGTCTTACTAGACTACAATGAGCAGTTCTTC. It is translated as CATSRVLLDYNEQFF. V gene TRBV15 combines with J gene TRBJ2-1; D is possibly TRBD2 (5 bases). Germline CDR1 LNHNV, CDR2 YYDKDF (reference sequence). Between the trimmed V and J ends, which lost 1 base and 3 bases, there was a span of 10 bases. This CDR3 is built from 15 residues.

Turning to this clonotype: This sequence may be a read error, since a much larger clone differs from it by one base. The chain carries TRBV3-1 and TRBJ2-3, with D perhaps TRBD1 (5 bases). The last part of the DNA fits TRBJ1-5 better; the J call may be wrong. Germline CDR1 is LGHDT and CDR2 is YNNKEL (reference sequence). The CDR3 length is 14 residues. The CDR3 reads CASSRSGTRGTQHF. Written as DNA, the CDR3 is TGTGCCAGCAGTCGATCCGGGACTAGAGGTACGCAGCATTTT.